The rows below give T cell receptor beta chains drawn from one sample of a study of T cell repertoires in cytomegalovirus infection. TCRdb independently ran MiXCR on the reads; one entry per CDR3 protein. The sample has 300,000 to 450,000 distinct CDR3 sequences; over 15% are singletons. The source material was PBMCs. All receptors come from a human donor in good health (CMV status not recorded). Some clones in this sample may be carry-over from other donors' samples. Each CDR3 is given with its conserved first and last residue. The D gene is left open where the match is weak. Clone size is shown for a subset of rows, as once, few, many or a class of expanded clone.

clone size	V gene	D gene	J gene	CDR3 DNA	CDR3 protein
few	TRBV5-1	.	TRBJ2-7	TGCGCCAGCAGCTTGGGGATAGGGACCTACGAGCAGTACTTC	CASSLGIGTYEQYF
many	TRBV7-8	TRBD1	TRBJ2-5	TGTGCCAGCAGCGCCACCTTAGACAGGGGAGAGACCCAGTACTTC	CASSATLDRGETQYF
few	TRBV6-1	TRBD1	TRBJ2-1	TGTGCCAGCAGTGGGGACAGAGACGATGAGCAGTTCTTC	CASSGDRDDEQFF
.	TRBV7-6	TRBD2	TRBJ2-7	TGTGCCAGCAGCCCGAGCGGGACGGTCCGCTCCTACGAGCAGTACTTC	CASSPSGTVRSYEQYF
few	TRBV19	.	TRBJ2-3	TGTGCCAGTAGTATAGGACGGGAATCAGATACGCAGTATTTT	CASSIGRESDTQYF
.	TRBV27	.	TRBJ2-7	TGTGCCAGCAGTTTATCGTCAGGATTAAGGAACGAGCAGTACTTC	CASSLSSGLRNEQYF
.	TRBV9	TRBD1	TRBJ1-2	TGTGCCAGCAGCGTAGGACAGGGGCTTGACTATGGCTACACCTTC	CASSVGQGLDYGYTF
.	TRBV19	TRBD1	TRBJ2-1	TGTGCCAGTAGCATCCGAGACAGGGGTGGCAATGAGCAGTTCTTC	CASSIRDRGGNEQFF
once	TRBV7-9	TRBD1	TRBJ2-7	TGTGCCAGCAGCTTAAGCCAGGGGGAATCCTACGAGCAGTACTTC	CASSLSQGESYEQYF
.	TRBV7-9	.	TRBJ2-1	TGTGCCAGCAGCTTAGTGGGTGGGGGGGCCAATGAGCAGTTCTTC	CASSLVGGGANEQFF
many	TRBV11-3	.	TRBJ1-3	TGTGCCAGCAGCCAAACAACAGGGACCACCATATATTTT	CASSQTTGTTIYF
few	TRBV5-1	TRBD1	TRBJ1-3	TGCGCCAGCAGCGAACTTTACAGGGGCCTCTCTGGAAACACCATATATTTT	CASSELYRGLSGNTIYF
few	TRBV5-4	.	TRBJ2-3	TGTGCCAGCAGCGGCCGGAGCGGCCCTTCACCAGATACGCAGTATTTT	CASSGRSGPSPDTQYF
many	TRBV12-3/TRBV12-4	.	TRBJ1-5	TGTGCCAGCAGTCCCGAGGGGCCCAATCAGCCCCAGCATTTT	CASSPEGPNQPQHF
.	TRBV19	.	TRBJ2-2	TGTGCCAGTAGTCCTAACGAGAACACCGGGGAGCTGTTTTTT	CASSPNENTGELFF
few	TRBV19	.	TRBJ1-5	TGTGCCAGTAGTATAGGGCACAGACTTAATCAGCCCCAGCATTTT	CASSIGHRLNQPQHF
.	TRBV3-1	TRBD1	TRBJ1-2	TGTGCCAGCAGCAACGGGGACAGGAGACCCTATGGCTACACCTTC	CASSNGDRRPYGYTF
many	TRBV4-1	.	TRBJ1-5	TGCGCCAGCAGCCAAGTCCCGCAGCTTGGCAATCAGCCCCAGCATTTT	CASSQVPQLGNQPQHF
many	TRBV12-3/TRBV12-4	.	TRBJ2-5	TGTGCCAGCACTCCCCTCGGTAGGGGAGAGACCCAGTACTTC	CASTPLGRGETQYF
.	TRBV6-4	TRBD2	TRBJ2-1	TGTGCCAGCAGTGAGAGGGAGGGCCCAGACAATGAGCAGTTCTTC	CASSEREGPDNEQFF
.	TRBV19	TRBD1	TRBJ2-2	TGTGCCAGTAGTATAGATACAGGGGGCGCCGGGACCGGGGAGCTGTTTTTT	CASSIDTGGAGTGELFF
.	TRBV5-1	TRBD2	TRBJ2-5	TGCGCCAGCAGCTTTACTAGCGGGGGCTTCCAAGAGACCCAGTACTTC	CASSFTSGGFQETQYF
few	TRBV20-1	.	TRBJ2-7	TGCAGTGCTAGAAGGGGACCGGTCTCCTACGAGCAGTACTTC	CSARRGPVSYEQYF
.	TRBV6-5	TRBD1	TRBJ1-2	TGTGCCAGCAGGCGGACAGGAGATAACTATGGCTACACCTTC	CASRRTGDNYGYTF
.	TRBV29-1	.	TRBJ1-3	TGCAGCGCCACAGGTCTCGGCGGTGGAAACACCATATATTTT	CSATGLGGGNTIYF
.	TRBV9	.	TRBJ1-1	TGTGCCAGCAGCGTAGAGGGGACCGACACTGAAGCTTTCTTT	CASSVEGTDTEAFF
.	TRBV2	TRBD1	TRBJ2-1	TGTGCCAGCAGGGACAGGGTCTACAATGAGCAGTTCTTC	CASRDRVYNEQFF